This T cell receptor (beta chain) was obtained from a study of tumor and adjacent non-tumor tissue in lung cancer. Study-level results: Top 100 clones took a larger repertoire share in normal lung.

RNA was extracted from bulk tissue without any cell sorting. This clonotype was detected only once. Its target is not known. TCRbeta libraries were built with three rounds of nested PCR, modified from ARM-PCR. TCRdb fed the multiplex PCR reads into MiXCR, producing one record per CDR3 protein. This table has approximately 79,000 distinct CDR3 sequences, around three fifths appearing once. CDR1 LGHNA and CDR2 YNFKEQ come from the germline V gene. The CDR3 runs 16 residues. J lost 0 bases, V lost 2 bases, and 6 bases had no gene match. This chain uses TRBV4-2 with TRBJ2-7, with 8 bases matching TRBD2. The source of this sequence is a man between 65 and 85 years old with non-small cell lung cancer. The source material was lung tumor tissue. The CDR3 is CASSQYGSGGSYEQYF. The CDR3 coding sequence is TGTGCCAGCAGCCAATACGGCAGCGGGGGCTCCTACGAGCAGTACTTC.